The clone carrying this T cell receptor beta chain has only a few counts. Its antigen remains unknown. The CDR3 runs to 15 residues. The ends lost 3 bases at V and 2 bases at J; junction bases unmatched: 2. Germline V gives CDR1 LNHDA, CDR2 SQIVND (reference sequence). For the diagnoses, clinical symptoms, serum thyroxine and TRAb, thyroid ultrasound and orbital computed tomography were used. Amplified TCR beta CDR3 regions derived from RNA transcripts. During a first-round RT-PCR of the TCR CDR3, the HTBI primer set was used. TCRdb reprocessed the multiplex PCR reads via MiXCR and lists one record per CDR3 protein. The sample lists some 370,000 distinct CDR3 sequences; approximately 18% were seen once. The record originates from a study of T cells in Graves' hyperthyroidism and ophthalmopathy. General observations from the study: In simple terms, a model built on 13 V-J features told ophthalmopathy apart from stable hyperthyroidism. Ophthalmopathy was identified by the model a median about six months ahead of onset. Expanded thyroid clonotypes (above 0.001) were mostly also found in blood.

The J gene is TRBJ2-1, the V gene TRBV19, with 9 bases lining up with TRBD1. The sample was blood. The receptor was derived from a woman younger than 45 with Graves' hyperthyroidism that later progressed to Graves' ophthalmopathy. The CDR3 sequence: CASSIRQGAYNEQFF. DNA for the CDR3: TGTGCCAGTAGTATCCGACAGGGGGCCTACAATGAGCAGTTCTTC.